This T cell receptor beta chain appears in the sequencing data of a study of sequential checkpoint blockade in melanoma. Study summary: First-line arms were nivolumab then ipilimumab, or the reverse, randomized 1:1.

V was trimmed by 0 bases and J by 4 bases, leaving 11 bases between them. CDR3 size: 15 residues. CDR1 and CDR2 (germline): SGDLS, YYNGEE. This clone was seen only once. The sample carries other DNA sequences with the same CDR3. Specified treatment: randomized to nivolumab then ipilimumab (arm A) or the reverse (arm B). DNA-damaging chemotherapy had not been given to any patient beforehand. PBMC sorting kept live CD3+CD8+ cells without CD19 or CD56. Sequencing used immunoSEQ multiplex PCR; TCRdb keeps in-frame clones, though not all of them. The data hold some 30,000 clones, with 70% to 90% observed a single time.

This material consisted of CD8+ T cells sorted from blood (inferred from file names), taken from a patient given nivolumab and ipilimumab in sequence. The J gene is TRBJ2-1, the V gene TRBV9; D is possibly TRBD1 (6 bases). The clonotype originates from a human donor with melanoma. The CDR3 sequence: CASSVGGGAYNEQFF. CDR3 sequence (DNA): TGTGCCAGCAGCGTAGGAGGGGGAGCGTACAATGAGCAGTTCTTC.